These 11 T cell receptor beta chains came from one sample sequenced in a study of human T cells and chemical hapten exposure (TCRdb year 2021). The time point label for this specimen denotes: patch test 3, about 24 weeks after DPC sensitization. The sample's treatment or condition label is to be understood as: therapeutic diphenylcyclopropenone sensitization with weekly scalp DPC. Libraries were made using RACE. Sequencer: NextSeq 500. The public sequencing data were trimmed at Q25 with fastp and processed into clonotypes with MiXCR by TCRdb, which kept only in-frame beta chains. For every CDR3 protein sequence, its rows merge into one entry that carries the most common genes and DNA. Within this sample are some 110,000 distinct CDR3 sequences, with nearly 35% of them counted one time only. The top ten clonotypes cover roughly 2.7% of the sample. The specimen comprised whole blood, sampled in connection with sensitization to the hapten diphenylcyclopropenone (DPC). These receptors were obtained from a man aged 35 to 55 with alopecia areata. Some clones in this sample may be carry-over from other donors' samples.

In its sample, this clonotype was seen a few times. This chain connects TRBV6-5 to TRBJ1-5; D gene unclear. Trimming stripped 7 bases from V and 0 bases from J, with 13 bases between. Germline values: CDR1 MNHEY, CDR2 SVGAGI. The length of the CDR3 is 15 residues. The chain's CDR3 is CASKIEQFSNQPQHF. The CDR3 DNA sequence: TGTGCCAGCAAAATTGAGCAGTTTAGCAATCAGCCCCAGCATTTT.

The chain links TRBV20-1 to TRBJ1-2; D uncertain. The CDR3 runs to 13 residues. V was pared by 0 bases and J by 2 bases, with 7 bases between. Looked up from germline, CDR1 is DFQATT and CDR2 is SNEGSKA (reference sequence). The CDR3 sequence: CSARDRTNYGYTF. Written as DNA, the CDR3 is TGCAGTGCTAGAGATAGGACCAACTATGGCTACACCTTC.

V is TRBV10-3 and J is TRBJ1-2; the D is unclear. Trimming pared 0 bases from V and 4 bases from J, leaving 9 bases between. The CDR3 runs to 14 residues. Germline CDR1 is ENHRY and CDR2 is SYGVKD. Here the CDR3 DNA reads TGTGCCATCAGTGAGTCCCTGGGCACCTATGGCTACACCTTC. This gives the protein CAISESLGTYGYTF.

This clonotype showed up just a few times. The chain links TRBV9 to TRBJ2-1, with 12 bases that match TRBD2. The CDR3 loop spans 18 amino acids. Germline-derived CDR1 and CDR2 are SGDLS and YYNGEE. The V gene end was trimmed by 0 bases and the J gene end by 4 bases; junction bases not matched to a gene: 8. CDR3 in DNA: TGTGCCAGCAGCGTAGGCGCGGGGGGGACTAGCGGGTACAATGAGCAGTTCTTC. Amino acid sequence: CASSVGAGGTSGYNEQFF.

The V gene is TRBV7-9, the J gene TRBJ2-1, with 10 bases matching TRBD2. Germline V CDR1 and CDR2: SEHNR, FQNEAQ (reference sequence). The CDR3 length is 17 residues. The V gene end was trimmed by 5 bases and the J gene end by 0 bases; junction bases not matched to a gene: 7. Here the CDR3 reads CASSLLAGEVSYNEQFF. CDR3 nucleotide sequence: TGTGCCAGCAGCCTTCTAGCGGGGGAGGTCTCCTACAATGAGCAGTTCTTC.

The chain couples TRBV4-3 to TRBJ2-1; D remains unclear. The germline V gene encodes CDR1 LGHNA and CDR2 YSLEER. V dropped 0 bases and J dropped 9 bases, with 18 bases sitting between them. The CDR3 sequence is 16 residues long. DNA for the CDR3: TGCGCCAGCAGCCAAGAGCTAACAGTGGGTCTCAGTGAGCAGTTCTTC. Translating it yields CASSQELTVGLSEQFF.

The chain carries TRBV2 and TRBJ2-3; 7 bases agree with TRBD1. The V and J ends lost 6 bases and 1 base, in that order; junction bases with no gene match: 10. The CDR3 is 16 amino acids. The V gene's germline CDR1 is SNHLY and CDR2 FYNNEI. CDR3 nucleotides: TGTGCCAGCAGACGACAGGGTCTAGGCGGCACAGATACGCAGTATTTT. This gives the protein CASRRQGLGGTDTQYF. The variable domain in full, with the rest retrieved from reference TRBV2 and TRBJ2-3, is EPEVTQTPSHQVTQMGQEVILRCVPISNHLYFYWYRQILGQKVEFLVSFYNNEISEKSEIFDDQFSVERPDGSNFTLKIRSTKLEDSAMYFCASRRQGLGGTDTQYFGPGTRLTVL.

This clonotype was seen only a few times. The chain employs TRBV24-1 and TRBJ1-1, with D hard to call. V was clipped by 4 bases and J by 9 bases, with 11 bases between them. Germline V lookup: CDR1 KGHDR, CDR2 SFDVKD. CDR3 length: 12 residues. The CDR3 reads CATSEIPFKAFF. CDR3 DNA: TGTGCCACCAGTGAGATCCCATTTAAAGCTTTCTTT.

This clonotype was seen more than once but under ten times. The rearrangement joins TRBV12-3 or TRBV12-4 to TRBJ2-7; 14 bases fit TRBD2. After removal of 2 bases from V and 3 bases from J, the junction contained 9 bases not matched to a gene. The CDR3 runs 18 residues. The CDR3 nucleotides are TGTGCCAGCAGTTTAATTGTCGGACTAGCGGGAGGCCACTACGAGCAGTACTTC. It codes for CASSLIVGLAGGHYEQYF.

The chain couples TRBV7-6 to TRBJ2-3, with 12 bases fitting TRBD2. Trimming cost V 5 bases and J 5 bases; bases outside gene matches: 2. Germline CDR1 SGHVS, CDR2 FNYEAQ. The CDR3 has 14 residues. DNA of the CDR3: TGTGCCAGCAGCCGACTAGCGGGAGTAGATACGCAGTATTTT. The encoded protein is CASSRLAGVDTQYF.

This clonotype came up a few times. The chain has TRBV5-4 and TRBJ2-3, with D tentatively TRBD2 (6 bases). CDR1 and CDR2 (germline): SGHNT, YYREEE (reference sequence). Trimming shortened V by 0 bases and J by 2 bases, and 10 bases separated the two germline ends. CDR3 length: 15 residues. CDR3 sequence reads: CASSLGAGITDTQYF. The CDR3 region has the DNA TGTGCCAGCAGCTTGGGAGCGGGTATCACAGATACGCAGTATTTT.